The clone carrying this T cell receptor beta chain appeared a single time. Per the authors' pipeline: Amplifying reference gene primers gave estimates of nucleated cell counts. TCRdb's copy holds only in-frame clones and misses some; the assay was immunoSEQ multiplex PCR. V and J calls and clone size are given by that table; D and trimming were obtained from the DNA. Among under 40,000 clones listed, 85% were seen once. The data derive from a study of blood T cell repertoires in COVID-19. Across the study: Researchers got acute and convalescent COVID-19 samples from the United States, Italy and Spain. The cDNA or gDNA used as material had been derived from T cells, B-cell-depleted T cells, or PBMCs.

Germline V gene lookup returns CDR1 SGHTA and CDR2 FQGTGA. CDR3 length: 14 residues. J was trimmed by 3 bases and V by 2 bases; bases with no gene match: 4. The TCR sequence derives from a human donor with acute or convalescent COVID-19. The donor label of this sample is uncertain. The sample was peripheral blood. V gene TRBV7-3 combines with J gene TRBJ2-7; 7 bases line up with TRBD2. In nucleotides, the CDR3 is TGTGCCAGCAGCTTAGGAATAGCGGGCTACGAGCAGTACTTC. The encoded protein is CASSLGIAGYEQYF.